The sequence of this T cell receptor beta chain was determined in a study of identical twins. V was clipped by 0 bases and J by 8 bases, with 8 bases between them. The CDR3 is made up of 12 amino acids. Germline CDR1 is SGHRS and CDR2 is YFSETQ. This clonotype showed up just a few times. TCRdb re-analysed the 5' RACE reads in MiXCR, keeping a single row per CDR3 protein. The sample shows around 1.7 million distinct CDR3 sequences, about 31% of them seen only once. The clonotype was recovered from a newborn girl in good health. Sequenced: cord blood. This sequence joins TRBV5-1 and TRBJ1-2; D is uncertain. The CDR3 reads CASSLDVGGYTF. DNA of the CDR3: TGCGCCAGCAGCTTGGATGTGGGAGGCTACACCTTC.